Described below is a single TCR beta chain sequence and its context. Its antigen is as yet unknown. This sample was taken from a study of CD8+ T cells in alopecia areata. Investigators isolated RNA and reverse transcribed it into cDNA to act as the sequencing template. The assay was immunoSEQ multiplex PCR, and TCRdb's table has in-frame clones only and misses some. The sample has some 150,000 clones, 80% to 90% seen once. Findings and caveats of the study: For lesional scalp, especially alopecia totalis/universalis, clonality was higher than in normal scalp. For patients receiving tofacitinib, scalp clonality and expanded CD8+ clones among the top 100 significantly decreased. Under tofacitinib, numerous expanded lesional clonotypes remained detectable in scalp and blood.

The CDR3 length is 13 residues. Germline CDR1 and CDR2: SGHVS and FNYEAQ. Trimming stripped 0 bases from V and 3 bases from J, with 6 bases between. Treatment noted: oral pan-JAK inhibitor, 5-10 mg twice daily. Alopecia areata patients gave lesional scalp punch biopsies and peripheral blood samples. The chain joins TRBV7-6 to TRBJ2-7, with D perhaps matching TRBD1 or TRBD2 (5 bases each). The TCR sequence derives from a human donor with alopecia areata. This material consisted of CD8+ T cells sorted from blood, taken at week 4, from a patient treated with tofacitinib. The DNA of the CDR3 is TGTGCCAGCAGCTTAGCGGGGGACTACGAGCAGTACTTC. Translating it yields CASSLAGDYEQYF.